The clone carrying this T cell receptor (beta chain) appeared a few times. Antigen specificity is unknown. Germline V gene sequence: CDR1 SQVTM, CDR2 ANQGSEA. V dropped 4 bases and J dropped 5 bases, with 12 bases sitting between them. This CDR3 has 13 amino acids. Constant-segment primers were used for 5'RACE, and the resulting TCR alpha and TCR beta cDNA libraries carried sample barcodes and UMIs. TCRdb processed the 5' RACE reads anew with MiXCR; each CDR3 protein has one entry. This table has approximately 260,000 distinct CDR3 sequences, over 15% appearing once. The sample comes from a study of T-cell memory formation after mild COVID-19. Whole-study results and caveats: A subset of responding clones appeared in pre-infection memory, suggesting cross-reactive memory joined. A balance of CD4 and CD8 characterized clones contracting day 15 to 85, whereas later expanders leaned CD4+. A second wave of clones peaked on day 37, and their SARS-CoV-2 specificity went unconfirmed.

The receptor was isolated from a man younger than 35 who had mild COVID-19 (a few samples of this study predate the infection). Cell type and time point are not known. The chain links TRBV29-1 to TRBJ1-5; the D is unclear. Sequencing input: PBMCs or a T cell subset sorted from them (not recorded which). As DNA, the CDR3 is TGCAGCGTTGCGGCCGAGGGTTATCAGCCCCAGCATTTT. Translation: CSVAAEGYQPQHF.